The text below deals with one T cell receptor (beta chain). Its antigen is currently unknown. A clone one base away is much larger, so this may be a read error. One entry per CDR3 protein, called by TCRdb with MiXCR from the 5' RACE reads. This table holds roughly 69,000 distinct CDR3 sequences, roughly 23% found once. This CDR3 has 15 amino acids. CDR1 SGDLS and CDR2 YYNGEE come from the germline V gene. V was trimmed by 3 bases and J by 6 bases, leaving 19 bases between them. Memory CD4+ T cells were sorted as CD4+CD45RO+CD25- cells. Study-level results: Tumor memory CD4+ T cell TCR gene usage clustered with blood and lymph node memory CD4+ cells and lymph node naive CD4+ cells.

This sequence was found in a female donor with breast cancer. The rearrangement uses TRBV9 and TRBJ2-7; either TRBD1 or TRBD2 may supply D (5 bases each). Sequencing input: memory CD4+ T cells sorted from a lymph node. Subset: memory CD4+ T cells, CD4+CD45RO+CD25-. The CDR3 sequence: CASSARDGKTCEQYF. The CDR3 DNA reads as TGTGCCAGCAGCGCCCGGGACGGCAAGACCTGCGAGCAGTACTTC. The variable domain in full, completed from reference TRBV9 and TRBJ2-7, reads DSGVTQTPKHLITATGQRVTLRCSPRSGDLSVYWYQQSLDQGLQFLIQYYNGEERAKGNILERFSAQQFPDLHSELNLSSLELGDSALYFCASSARDGKTCEQYFGPGTRLTVT.